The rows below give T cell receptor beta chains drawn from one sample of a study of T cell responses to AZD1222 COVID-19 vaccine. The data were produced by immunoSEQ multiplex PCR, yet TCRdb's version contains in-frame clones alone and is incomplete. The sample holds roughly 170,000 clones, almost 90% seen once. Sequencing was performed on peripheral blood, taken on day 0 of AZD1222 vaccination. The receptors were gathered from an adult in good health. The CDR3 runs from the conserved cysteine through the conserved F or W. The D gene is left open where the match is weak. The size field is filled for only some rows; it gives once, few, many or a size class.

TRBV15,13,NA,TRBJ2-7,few,TGTGCCACCAGCAGAGATGGCCAGAGCAGGCAGTACTTC,CATSRDGQSRQYF
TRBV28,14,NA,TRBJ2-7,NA,TGTGCCAGCAGTCCAGTCAGTCCCTCCTACGAGCAGTACTTC,CASSPVSPSYEQYF
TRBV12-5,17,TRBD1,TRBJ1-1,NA,TGTGCTAGTGGTTTGGCCCCTAAGGACAGGGGAAACACTGAAGCTTTCTTT,CASGLAPKDRGNTEAFF
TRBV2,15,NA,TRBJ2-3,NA,TGTGCCAGCAGTATGTCGGAGTACAGGGCAGATACGCAGTATTTT,CASSMSEYRADTQYF
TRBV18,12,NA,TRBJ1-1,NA,TGTGCCAGCTCACCTTCAGGGACAGAAGCTTTCTTT,CASSPSGTEAFF
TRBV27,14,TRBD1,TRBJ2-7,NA,TGTGCCAGCAGTTTAAGTCCAGGGGGCTACGAGCAGTACTTC,CASSLSPGGYEQYF
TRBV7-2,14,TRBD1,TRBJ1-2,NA,TGTGCCAGCAGCTTAGAGTTACAGGGGGGTGGCTACACCTTC,CASSLELQGGGYTF
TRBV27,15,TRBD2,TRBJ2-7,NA,TGTGCCAGCAGTTCGGGTGCGACGGGGGGAATCGAGCAGTACTTC,CASSSGATGGIEQYF
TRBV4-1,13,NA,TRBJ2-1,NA,TGCGCCAGCAGCCAAGATCTGGGGAATGAGCAGTTCTTC,CASSQDLGNEQFF
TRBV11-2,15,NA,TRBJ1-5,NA,TGTGCCAGCAGCTTAGGGGACATATCCAATCAGCCCCAGCATTTT,CASSLGDISNQPQHF
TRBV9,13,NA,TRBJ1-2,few,TGTGCCAGCAGCGTAGGAGGGTCCCATGGCTACACCTTC,CASSVGGSHGYTF
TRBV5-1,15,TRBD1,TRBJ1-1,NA,TGCGCCAGCAGCTTAGACAGGGGGGACGGCACTGAAGCTTTCTTT,CASSLDRGDGTEAFF
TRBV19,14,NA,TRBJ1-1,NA,TGTGCCAGTTTAGGGGGACCGAGGAACACTGAAGCTTTCTTT,CASLGGPRNTEAFF
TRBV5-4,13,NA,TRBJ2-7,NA,TGTGCCAGCAGCTTGCAGACCACCTACGAGCAGTACTTC,CASSLQTTYEQYF
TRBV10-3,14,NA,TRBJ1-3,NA,TGTGCCACCCTGGACTCCGACTCTGGAAACACCATATATTTT,CATLDSDSGNTIYF
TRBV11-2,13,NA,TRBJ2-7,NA,TGTGCCAGCAGCCCCCCCGTGCCTCAAGGGCAGTACTTC,CASSPPVPQGQYF
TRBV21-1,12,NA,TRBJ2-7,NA,TGTGCCAGCAGCATAGGCGACTCAGAGCAGTACTTC,CASSIGDSEQYF
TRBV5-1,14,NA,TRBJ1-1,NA,TGCGCCAGCAGTTACGGGTCAGCCAACACTGAAGCTTTCTTT,CASSYGSANTEAFF
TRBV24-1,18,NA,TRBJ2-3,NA,TGTGCCACCAGTGGTTTGGGACGAATTAGCAAGGGGTCAGATACGCAGTATTTT,CATSGLGRISKGSDTQYF
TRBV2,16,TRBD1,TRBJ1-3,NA,TGTGCCAGCAGTGAAAGGACAGGGTACTCTGGAAACACCATATATTTT,CASSERTGYSGNTIYF
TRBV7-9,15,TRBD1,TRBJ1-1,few,TGTGCCAGCAGCTCTCCCGACAGGGGGAACACTGAAGCTTTCTTT,CASSSPDRGNTEAFF
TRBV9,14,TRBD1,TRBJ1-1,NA,TGTGCCAGCAGGATGACAGGGTTGAACACTGAAGCTTTCTTT,CASRMTGLNTEAFF
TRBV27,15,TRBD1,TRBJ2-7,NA,TGTGCCAGCAGTCCCCAGGGGGACAGCCACTACGAGCAGTACTTC,CASSPQGDSHYEQYF
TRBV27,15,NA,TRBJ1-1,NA,TGTGCCAGCAGTTTGCCCGGGACATCGAACACTGAAGCTTTCTTT,CASSLPGTSNTEAFF
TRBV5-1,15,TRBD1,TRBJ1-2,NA,TGCGCCAGCAGCTCGGGACAGGAAGTATACTATGGCTACACCTTC,CASSSGQEVYYGYTF
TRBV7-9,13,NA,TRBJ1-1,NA,TGTGCCAGCAGACGGGGAGAGTGGACTGAAGCTTTCTTT,CASRRGEWTEAFF
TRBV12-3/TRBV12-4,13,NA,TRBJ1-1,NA,TGTGCCAGCAGGATGCAGGCGAACACTGAAGCTTTCTTT,CASRMQANTEAFF
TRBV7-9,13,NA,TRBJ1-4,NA,TGTGCCAGCAGCTTAGATACTAATGAAAAACTGTTTTTT,CASSLDTNEKLFF
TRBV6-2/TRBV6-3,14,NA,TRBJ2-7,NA,TGTGCCAGCAGTTTAGCACTAGTCAACTACGAGCAGTACTTC,CASSLALVNYEQYF
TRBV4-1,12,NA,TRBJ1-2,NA,TGCGCCAGCAGCCAAGTGGTGGGGGGCTACACCTTC,CASSQVVGGYTF
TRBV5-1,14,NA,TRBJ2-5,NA,TGCGCCAGCAGCCCGCAGAGTGGCGGGGAGACCCAGTACTTC,CASSPQSGGETQYF
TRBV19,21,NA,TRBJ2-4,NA,TGTGCCAGTAGTATAGAAACCCCCGGGGTTTTTCAGGACCCAGCCAAAAACATTCAGTACTTC,CASSIETPGVFQDPAKNIQYF
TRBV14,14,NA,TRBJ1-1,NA,TGTGCCAGCAGCTTGCGGAGGGGGAACACTGAAGCTTTCTTT,CASSLRRGNTEAFF
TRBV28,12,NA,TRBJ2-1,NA,TGTGCCAGCAGCCCAGGGTACAATGAGCAGTTCTTC,CASSPGYNEQFF
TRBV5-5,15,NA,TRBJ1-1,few,TGTGCCAGCAGCTGGGGTTGGAACCAGAACACTGAAGCTTTCTTT,CASSWGWNQNTEAFF